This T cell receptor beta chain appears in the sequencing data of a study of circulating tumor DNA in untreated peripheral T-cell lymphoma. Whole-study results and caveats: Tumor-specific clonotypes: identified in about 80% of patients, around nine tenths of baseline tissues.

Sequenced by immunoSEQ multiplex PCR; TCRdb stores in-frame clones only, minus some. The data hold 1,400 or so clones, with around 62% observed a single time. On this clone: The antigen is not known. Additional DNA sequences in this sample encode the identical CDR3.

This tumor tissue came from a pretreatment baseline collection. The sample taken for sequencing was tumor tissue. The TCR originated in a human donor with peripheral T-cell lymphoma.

The CDR3 region is CASSIRLAETYEQYF. The CDR3 DNA reads TGTGCCAGTAGTATTCGACTAGCGGAAACCTACGAGCAGTACTTC. This rearrangement joins TRBV19 to TRBJ2-7; TRBD2 matches at 9 bases. V dropped 3 bases and J dropped 2; count of bases not matched to a gene: 5. The length of the CDR3 is 15 residues. Looked up from germline, CDR1 is LNHDA and CDR2 is SQIVND (reference sequence). The variable domain in full, completed from reference TRBV19 and TRBJ2-7, reads DGGITQSPKYLFRKEGQNVTLSCEQNLNHDAMYWYRQDPGQGLRLIYYSQIVNDFQKGDIAEGYSVSREKKESFPLTVTSAQKNPTAFYLCASSIRLAETYEQYFGPGTRLTVT.